These T cell receptor beta chains were read from a single sample in a study of blood T cell repertoires in COVID-19. Repertoires were generated with immunoSEQ multiplex PCR, while TCRdb's copy carries only in-frame clones and drops some. The table has approximately 74,000 clones, approximately 88% seen once. Specimen: peripheral blood. These receptors were obtained from a man older than 75 with active or convalescent COVID-19. CDR3s include the opening cysteine and the closing phenylalanine or tryptophan. The D gene is left open where the match is weak. Only part of the rows carry a size: once, few, many, or a class if the clone is expanded.

CDR3 DNA: TGTGCCAGCAGTCCGGACAGGGTTTCGTACGAGCAGTACTTC
CDR3 protein: CASSPDRVSYEQYF
clone size: -
V gene: TRBV6-5
D gene: TRBD1
J gene: TRBJ2-7

CDR3 DNA: TGTGCCAGCAGCTTGGGAAGGGGCGAGTATATCTATGGCTACACCTTC
CDR3 protein: CASSLGRGEYIYGYTF
clone size: -
V gene: TRBV5-5
D gene: -
J gene: TRBJ1-2

CDR3 DNA: TGTGCCAGCAGCAAAGGTTTCCGGGGGGGCGAAGAGACCCAGTACTTC
CDR3 protein: CASSKGFRGGEETQYF
clone size: -
V gene: TRBV21-1
D gene: -
J gene: TRBJ2-5

CDR3 DNA: TGTGCCAGCAGCCAAGCCCCACTAGGGGGGGGGCAAGAGACCCAGTACTTC
CDR3 protein: CASSQAPLGGGQETQYF
clone size: -
V gene: TRBV4-2
D gene: -
J gene: TRBJ2-5

CDR3 DNA: TGTGCTAGTGGTTCCCGGGACAGCTACAATGAGCAGTTCTTC
CDR3 protein: CASGSRDSYNEQFF
clone size: once
V gene: TRBV12-5
D gene: TRBD1
J gene: TRBJ2-1

CDR3 DNA: TGTGCCAGCACCGCGGGACAGGGCGGGACCGGGGAGCTGTTTTTT
CDR3 protein: CASTAGQGGTGELFF
clone size: -
V gene: TRBV28
D gene: TRBD1
J gene: TRBJ2-2

CDR3 DNA: TGTGCCTGGGAGGGGCCTCGGACTAGCGGGAGTTATACGCAGTATTTT
CDR3 protein: CAWEGPRTSGSYTQYF
clone size: -
V gene: TRBV30
D gene: TRBD2
J gene: TRBJ2-3

CDR3 DNA: TGCGCCAGCAGCTTGTCACCAGATATTATCTATGGCTACACCTTC
CDR3 protein: CASSLSPDIIYGYTF
clone size: once
V gene: TRBV5-1
D gene: -
J gene: TRBJ1-2

CDR3 DNA: TGTGCCAGCAGCACTACTGATCTGGGTTCCGATACGCAGTATTTT
CDR3 protein: CASSTTDLGSDTQYF
clone size: -
V gene: TRBV7-8
D gene: -
J gene: TRBJ2-3

CDR3 DNA: TGCGCCAGCAGCTTGCCGCTGACAGGGAAGGTAGATACGCAGTATTTT
CDR3 protein: CASSLPLTGKVDTQYF
clone size: -
V gene: TRBV5-1
D gene: TRBD1
J gene: TRBJ2-3

CDR3 DNA: TGTGCCAGCTCACCACGGAACCGGGACAGTAATAGCAATCAGCCCCAGCATTTT
CDR3 protein: CASSPRNRDSNSNQPQHF
clone size: -
V gene: TRBV18
D gene: TRBD1
J gene: TRBJ1-5

CDR3 DNA: TGTGCCAGTAGTCTTAGTCGACAGGGGTATCAGCCCCAGCATTTT
CDR3 protein: CASSLSRQGYQPQHF
clone size: -
V gene: TRBV19
D gene: TRBD1
J gene: TRBJ1-5

CDR3 DNA: TGTGCCAGCTCACCAAGACAGACAGGGACGGATGAAAAACTGTTTTTT
CDR3 protein: CASSPRQTGTDEKLFF
clone size: -
V gene: TRBV18
D gene: TRBD1
J gene: TRBJ1-4

CDR3 DNA: TGTGCCAGCAGTTATGGCCGGACAGGGTTCCACGAGCAGTACTTC
CDR3 protein: CASSYGRTGFHEQYF
clone size: -
V gene: TRBV6-2/TRBV6-3
D gene: TRBD1
J gene: TRBJ2-7

CDR3 DNA: TGTGCCAGTAGCCGGACAGGGGGCGGAACTTCGTTGGATAATTCACCCCTCCACTTT
CDR3 protein: CASSRTGGGTSLDNSPLHF
clone size: -
V gene: TRBV19
D gene: TRBD1
J gene: TRBJ1-6

CDR3 DNA: TGTGCCAGTAGTTGGACCGGGGGGCTCAATGAGCAGTTCTTC
CDR3 protein: CASSWTGGLNEQFF
clone size: -
V gene: TRBV19
D gene: -
J gene: TRBJ2-1

CDR3 DNA: TGTGCCAGCAGTTACTTCGGACGGGGTACCGGGGAGCTGTTTTTT
CDR3 protein: CASSYFGRGTGELFF
clone size: -
V gene: TRBV6-2/TRBV6-3
D gene: -
J gene: TRBJ2-2

CDR3 DNA: TGTGCCAGCAGCAATCGGGGGGGGCTCACAGATACGCAGTATTTT
CDR3 protein: CASSNRGGLTDTQYF
clone size: -
V gene: TRBV11-3
D gene: TRBD2
J gene: TRBJ2-3

CDR3 DNA: TGTGCCAGCAGCTCCTCCGGACAGGGCGGCTATGGCTACACCTTC
CDR3 protein: CASSSSGQGGYGYTF
clone size: -
V gene: TRBV28
D gene: TRBD1
J gene: TRBJ1-2

CDR3 DNA: TGTGCCTGGAGTGGACAGGCGGGCAATCAGCCCCAGCATTTT
CDR3 protein: CAWSGQAGNQPQHF
clone size: once
V gene: TRBV30
D gene: -
J gene: TRBJ1-5

CDR3 DNA: TGTGCCAGCAGCCCAAGGTTGGGCCCCCGCTCTGGAAACACCATATATTTT
CDR3 protein: CASSPRLGPRSGNTIYF
clone size: -
V gene: TRBV7-8
D gene: -
J gene: TRBJ1-3

CDR3 DNA: TGTGCCAGCAGCCAATTCCAATCAGGAGGTGGGGCGGGGGAAAAACTGTTTTTT
CDR3 protein: CASSQFQSGGGAGEKLFF
clone size: -
V gene: TRBV4-2
D gene: -
J gene: TRBJ1-4

CDR3 DNA: TGTGCCAGCAGTGAACCAGGGGAAGCTTTCTTT
CDR3 protein: CASSEPGEAFF
clone size: -
V gene: TRBV25-1
D gene: -
J gene: TRBJ1-1

CDR3 DNA: TGTGCCTGGAGTGTAGGGGGGGCTAGCGAAAAACTGTTTTTT
CDR3 protein: CAWSVGGASEKLFF
clone size: -
V gene: TRBV30
D gene: -
J gene: TRBJ1-4

CDR3 DNA: TGTGCCAGCAGCTTAGCTTCTAGAAGAGAGACCCAGTACTTC
CDR3 protein: CASSLASRRETQYF
clone size: -
V gene: TRBV7-8
D gene: -
J gene: TRBJ2-5

CDR3 DNA: TGTGCCAGCAGCTCCGGGACAGGGGGTAACACTGAAGCTTTCTTT
CDR3 protein: CASSSGTGGNTEAFF
clone size: -
V gene: TRBV5-6
D gene: TRBD1
J gene: TRBJ1-1

CDR3 DNA: TGTGCCACCAGCAGAGATACTAGCACAGATACGCAGTATTTT
CDR3 protein: CATSRDTSTDTQYF
clone size: -
V gene: TRBV15
D gene: -
J gene: TRBJ2-3

CDR3 DNA: TGTGCCAGCAGCTTAGGGGGACAACTCTACGAGCAGTACTTC
CDR3 protein: CASSLGGQLYEQYF
clone size: -
V gene: TRBV7-6
D gene: -
J gene: TRBJ2-7

CDR3 DNA: TGCGCCAGCAGCTTAATCGACAGGGCCTACGAGCAGTACTTC
CDR3 protein: CASSLIDRAYEQYF
clone size: -
V gene: TRBV5-1
D gene: TRBD1
J gene: TRBJ2-7

CDR3 DNA: TGTGCCAGCAGTCTAGGGACAGGGCGAGTTGAAAAACTGTTTTTT
CDR3 protein: CASSLGTGRVEKLFF
clone size: -
V gene: TRBV27
D gene: TRBD1
J gene: TRBJ1-4

CDR3 DNA: TGTGCCAGCTCACCACGCCTAGCGGGGACAGCAGATACGCAGTATTTT
CDR3 protein: CASSPRLAGTADTQYF
clone size: once
V gene: TRBV18
D gene: TRBD2
J gene: TRBJ2-3

CDR3 DNA: TGCGCCAGCAGCTTGGGGGACAGGGGTACTGAAGCTTTCTTT
CDR3 protein: CASSLGDRGTEAFF
clone size: once
V gene: TRBV5-1
D gene: TRBD1
J gene: TRBJ1-1

CDR3 DNA: TGCGCCAGCAGCCCCCTTACAGAAAATAATTCACCCCTCCACTTT
CDR3 protein: CASSPLTENNSPLHF
clone size: -
V gene: TRBV5-1
D gene: -
J gene: TRBJ1-6

CDR3 DNA: TGTGCCTGGAGCCCAAGGGGGGATACGCAGTATTTT
CDR3 protein: CAWSPRGDTQYF
clone size: -
V gene: TRBV30
D gene: -
J gene: TRBJ2-3

CDR3 DNA: TGTGCCAGCAGTGAACCCGATAGAAGGAGCGAGCAGTACTTC
CDR3 protein: CASSEPDRRSEQYF
clone size: -
V gene: TRBV6-1
D gene: -
J gene: TRBJ2-7

CDR3 DNA: TGTGCCTGGAGTGTGGTACAGGGGGCCACCGGGGAGCTGTTTTTT
CDR3 protein: CAWSVVQGATGELFF
clone size: -
V gene: TRBV30
D gene: TRBD1
J gene: TRBJ2-2

CDR3 DNA: TGCAGTGTGGAGGGCCTCGACGAGCAGTACTTC
CDR3 protein: CSVEGLDEQYF
clone size: -
V gene: TRBV20-1
D gene: -
J gene: TRBJ2-7

CDR3 DNA: TGTGCCAGCAGCCGAAGACTAGCGGGAGTCTACAATGAGCAGTTCTTC
CDR3 protein: CASSRRLAGVYNEQFF
clone size: -
V gene: TRBV7-6
D gene: TRBD2
J gene: TRBJ2-1

CDR3 DNA: TGCGCCAGCAGGGATCTTCGGACAGGGGAGAACACCATATATTTT
CDR3 protein: CASRDLRTGENTIYF
clone size: -
V gene: TRBV5-1
D gene: TRBD1
J gene: TRBJ1-3

CDR3 DNA: TGTGCCAGCTTCTCGGGCTATGGCTACACCTTC
CDR3 protein: CASFSGYGYTF
clone size: -
V gene: TRBV6-5
D gene: -
J gene: TRBJ1-2

CDR3 DNA: TGTGCCAGCAGCTCGGATATCGCAGGGAGCACAGATACGCAGTATTTT
CDR3 protein: CASSSDIAGSTDTQYF
clone size: -
V gene: TRBV7-8
D gene: -
J gene: TRBJ2-3

CDR3 DNA: TGTGCCAGCAGCACAGGGACAGGGGGTCCGTACGAGCAGTACTTC
CDR3 protein: CASSTGTGGPYEQYF
clone size: -
V gene: TRBV5-6
D gene: TRBD1
J gene: TRBJ2-7

CDR3 DNA: TGTGCCAGTAGTATAGGCAGGGTCGGTCAGCCCCAGCATTTT
CDR3 protein: CASSIGRVGQPQHF
clone size: -
V gene: TRBV19
D gene: -
J gene: TRBJ1-5

CDR3 DNA: TGCAGCGCAGCGACAGGGGGGCGGTACGAGCAGTACTTC
CDR3 protein: CSAATGGRYEQYF
clone size: once
V gene: TRBV29-1
D gene: TRBD1
J gene: TRBJ2-7

CDR3 DNA: TGTGCCAGCAGAACGGGGTATTCGGGCTACACCTTC
CDR3 protein: CASRTGYSGYTF
clone size: -
V gene: TRBV6-6
D gene: -
J gene: TRBJ1-2

CDR3 DNA: TGTGCCAGCTCCCCCAGTTCCAGCTCCTACGAGCAGTACTTC
CDR3 protein: CASSPSSSSYEQYF
clone size: few
V gene: TRBV6-5
D gene: -
J gene: TRBJ2-7

CDR3 DNA: TGCGCCAGCAGCTTGGGCCTTCAGGGCGCCTATAATTCACCCCTCCACTTT
CDR3 protein: CASSLGLQGAYNSPLHF
clone size: -
V gene: TRBV5-1
D gene: -
J gene: TRBJ1-6

CDR3 DNA: TGTGCCAGCAGCCCCAGGGGTAGCGGGGACAATGAGCAGTTCTTC
CDR3 protein: CASSPRGSGDNEQFF
clone size: once
V gene: TRBV9
D gene: TRBD2
J gene: TRBJ2-1

CDR3 DNA: TGTGCCAGCAGTTACGGGCAAATTACTGAAGCTTTCTTT
CDR3 protein: CASSYGQITEAFF
clone size: -
V gene: TRBV6-6
D gene: -
J gene: TRBJ1-1

CDR3 DNA: TGTGCCAGCAAAGCGGGACCCGAGACCCAGTACTTC
CDR3 protein: CASKAGPETQYF
clone size: -
V gene: TRBV6-5
D gene: TRBD2
J gene: TRBJ2-5

CDR3 DNA: TGCGCCAGCAGAGGACGGGGCTCTGGGGCCAACGTCCTGACTTTC
CDR3 protein: CASRGRGSGANVLTF
clone size: -
V gene: TRBV5-1
D gene: -
J gene: TRBJ2-6

CDR3 DNA: TGTGCCAGCAGTTACTCAGGCGGAAGCACAGATACGCAGTATTTT
CDR3 protein: CASSYSGGSTDTQYF
clone size: -
V gene: TRBV6-5
D gene: -
J gene: TRBJ2-3

CDR3 DNA: TGTGCCAGCAGTGAGCGACAGGGTCGGACAGATACGCAGTATTTT
CDR3 protein: CASSERQGRTDTQYF
clone size: -
V gene: TRBV2
D gene: TRBD1
J gene: TRBJ2-3

CDR3 DNA: TGTGCCAGCAGCCGAGACAGGGAAGCCTACGAGCAGTACTTC
CDR3 protein: CASSRDREAYEQYF
clone size: few
V gene: TRBV3-1/TRBV3-2
D gene: TRBD1
J gene: TRBJ2-7

CDR3 DNA: TGTGCCAGCAGTGAAGAGGACAGGGGACCGAACACCGGGGAGCTGTTTTTT
CDR3 protein: CASSEEDRGPNTGELFF
clone size: -
V gene: TRBV2
D gene: TRBD1
J gene: TRBJ2-2

CDR3 DNA: TGTGCCAGCAGCATCCACTTCGGGACAGGGAGATACAATGAGCAGTTCTTC
CDR3 protein: CASSIHFGTGRYNEQFF
clone size: -
V gene: TRBV5-8
D gene: TRBD1
J gene: TRBJ2-1

CDR3 DNA: TGTGCCAGCAGGCTAGAGGGAGGACCCTACGAGCAGTACTTC
CDR3 protein: CASRLEGGPYEQYF
clone size: -
V gene: TRBV2
D gene: -
J gene: TRBJ2-7

CDR3 DNA: TGTGCCACCAGTGATTGGGACAGGGGCAACTATGGCTACACCTTC
CDR3 protein: CATSDWDRGNYGYTF
clone size: -
V gene: TRBV24-1
D gene: TRBD1
J gene: TRBJ1-2